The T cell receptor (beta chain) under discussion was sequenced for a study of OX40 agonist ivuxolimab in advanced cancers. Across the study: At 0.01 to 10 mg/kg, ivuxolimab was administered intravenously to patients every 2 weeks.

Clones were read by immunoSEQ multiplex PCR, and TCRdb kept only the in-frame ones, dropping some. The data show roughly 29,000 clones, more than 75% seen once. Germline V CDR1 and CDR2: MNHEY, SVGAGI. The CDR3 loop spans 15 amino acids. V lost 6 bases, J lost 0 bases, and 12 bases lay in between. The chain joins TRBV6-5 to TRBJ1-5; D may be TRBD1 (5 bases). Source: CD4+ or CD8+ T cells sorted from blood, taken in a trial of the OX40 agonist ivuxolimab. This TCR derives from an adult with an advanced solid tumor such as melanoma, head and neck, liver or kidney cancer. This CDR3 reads CASRGDGYSNQPQHF. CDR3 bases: TGTGCCAGCAGAGGGGACGGTTATAGCAATCAGCCCCAGCATTTT.